These T cell receptor beta chains were read from a single sample in a study of blood T cell repertoires in COVID-19. Profiled with immunoSEQ multiplex PCR; TCRdb holds only in-frame clones, not every one. The sample has roughly 380,000 clones, less than 90% seen once; the top ten hold approximately 3%. Sequenced material: PBMCs or T cells enriched from blood (not recorded which). These receptors originate from a woman aged 25-40 years who had recovered from COVID-19. The CDR3 runs from the conserved cysteine through the conserved F or W. A D gene is named only where the DNA matches it firmly. Clone sizes are given selectively: once, few, many, or a class where the clone is expanded.

length: 14
J: TRBJ1-3
D: TRBD1
size: .
V: TRBV9
DNA: TGTGCCAGCACAAAAGGACAGGGTAGAAACACCATATATTTT
CDR3: CASTKGQGRNTIYF

length: 13
J: TRBJ2-1
D: TRBD2
size: .
V: TRBV5-1
DNA: TGCGCCAGCAGCTTGCCTAGCGGGCATGAGCAGTTCTTC
CDR3: CASSLPSGHEQFF

length: 16
J: TRBJ2-1
D: TRBD1
size: .
V: TRBV5-1
DNA: TGCGCCAGCAGCTTGGATGGGACAGGGTTGATCAATGAGCAGTTCTTC
CDR3: CASSLDGTGLINEQFF

length: 13
J: TRBJ2-7
D: TRBD1
size: .
V: TRBV2
DNA: TGTGCCAGCAGGGGGGACAGGGTCTACGAGCAGTACTTC
CDR3: CASRGDRVYEQYF

length: 16
J: TRBJ2-3
D: TRBD2
size: .
V: TRBV7-3
DNA: TGTGCCAGCAGTCCTACGGGACTAGCTAACACAGATACGCAGTATTTT
CDR3: CASSPTGLANTDTQYF

length: 14
J: TRBJ2-3
D: TRBD1
size: .
V: TRBV5-1
DNA: TGCGCCAGCAACTCGGGACAGGGGCTTGATACGCAGTATTTT
CDR3: CASNSGQGLDTQYF

length: 16
J: TRBJ1-3
D: .
size: .
V: TRBV27
DNA: TGTGCCAGCAGTCCTTCCAACAGGTACTCTGGAAACACCATATATTTT
CDR3: CASSPSNRYSGNTIYF

length: 16
J: TRBJ1-6
D: .
size: .
V: TRBV5-1
DNA: TGCGCCAGCAGCTTGGACGGACAGTCCTATAATTCACCCCTCCACTTT
CDR3: CASSLDGQSYNSPLHF

length: 19
J: TRBJ2-1
D: TRBD2
size: .
V: TRBV18
DNA: TGTGCCAGCTCGTCACCGACTAGCGGGGGGGAGAGCTCCTACAATGAGCAGTTCTTC
CDR3: CASSSPTSGGESSYNEQFF

length: 13
J: TRBJ1-1
D: .
size: .
V: TRBV19
DNA: TGTGCCAGCCGCCTTCCCCAGGGCCATGAAGCTTTCTTT
CDR3: CASRLPQGHEAFF

length: 13
J: TRBJ2-3
D: .
size: .
V: TRBV19
DNA: TGTGCCAGTAGCGAGGGGGGGACAGATACGCAGTATTTT
CDR3: CASSEGGTDTQYF

length: 15
J: TRBJ2-5
D: .
size: .
V: TRBV18
DNA: TGTGCCAGCTCACCCACGTGGCAGGGTGGTGAGACCCAGTACTTC
CDR3: CASSPTWQGGETQYF

length: 15
J: TRBJ2-1
D: TRBD2
size: .
V: TRBV9
DNA: TGTGCCAGCAGTATTGGCGGGAGAGTCTACAATGAGCAGTTCTTC
CDR3: CASSIGGRVYNEQFF

length: 15
J: TRBJ2-3
D: .
size: few
V: TRBV5-4
DNA: TGTGCCAGCAGCGTTTCTCACTTAGCCGCAGATACGCAGTATTTT
CDR3: CASSVSHLAADTQYF

length: 15
J: TRBJ1-1
D: TRBD1
size: .
V: TRBV5-1
DNA: TGCGCCAGCAGCTCAGGGGGCGCGGAGAACACTGAAGCTTTCTTT
CDR3: CASSSGGAENTEAFF

length: 15
J: TRBJ1-4
D: TRBD1
size: .
V: TRBV6-2/TRBV6-3
DNA: TGTGCCAGCAGTGACCGCCGGGACAGTAATGAAAAACTGTTTTTT
CDR3: CASSDRRDSNEKLFF

length: 15
J: TRBJ2-1
D: .
size: .
V: TRBV6-5
DNA: TGTGCCAGCAGTTACTCTGGACTTTCCTTCAATGAGCAGTTCTTC
CDR3: CASSYSGLSFNEQFF

length: 15
J: TRBJ2-1
D: TRBD2
size: .
V: TRBV11-3
DNA: TGTGCCAGCAGCCGGGGTCTAGCGGGAGGGGATGAGCAGTTCTTC
CDR3: CASSRGLAGGDEQFF

length: 15
J: TRBJ2-1
D: TRBD1
size: few
V: TRBV5-4
DNA: TGTGCCAGCAGCGGCTCAGGGGGCCCCGCCAATGAGCAGTTCTTC
CDR3: CASSGSGGPANEQFF

length: 15
J: TRBJ1-6
D: TRBD1
size: .
V: TRBV19
DNA: TGTGCCAGTACCCCACTGGGACAGGGTAATTCACCCCTCCACTTT
CDR3: CASTPLGQGNSPLHF

length: 13
J: TRBJ2-7
D: TRBD2
size: .
V: TRBV18
DNA: TGTGCCAGCTCACCACCGGGGAGGGGCGAGCAGTACTTC
CDR3: CASSPPGRGEQYF

length: 14
J: TRBJ2-3
D: .
size: .
V: TRBV10-3
DNA: TGTGCCATCAGTGAGGAGCGGAGCACAGATACGCAGTATTTT
CDR3: CAISEERSTDTQYF

length: 16
J: TRBJ2-1
D: .
size: .
V: TRBV19
DNA: TGTGCCAGTAGTATAAAAAGTTCGAGCTCCTACAATGAGCAGTTCTTC
CDR3: CASSIKSSSSYNEQFF

length: 17
J: TRBJ1-4
D: TRBD1
size: .
V: TRBV2
DNA: TGTGCCAGCAGTGGAGATCCGGGACAGTTAACTAATGAAAAACTGTTTTTT
CDR3: CASSGDPGQLTNEKLFF

length: 13
J: TRBJ1-2
D: .
size: .
V: TRBV5-1
DNA: TGCGCCAGCAGCTTACAGGGCAGCGGTTTGGGGACCTTC
CDR3: CASSLQGSGLGTF